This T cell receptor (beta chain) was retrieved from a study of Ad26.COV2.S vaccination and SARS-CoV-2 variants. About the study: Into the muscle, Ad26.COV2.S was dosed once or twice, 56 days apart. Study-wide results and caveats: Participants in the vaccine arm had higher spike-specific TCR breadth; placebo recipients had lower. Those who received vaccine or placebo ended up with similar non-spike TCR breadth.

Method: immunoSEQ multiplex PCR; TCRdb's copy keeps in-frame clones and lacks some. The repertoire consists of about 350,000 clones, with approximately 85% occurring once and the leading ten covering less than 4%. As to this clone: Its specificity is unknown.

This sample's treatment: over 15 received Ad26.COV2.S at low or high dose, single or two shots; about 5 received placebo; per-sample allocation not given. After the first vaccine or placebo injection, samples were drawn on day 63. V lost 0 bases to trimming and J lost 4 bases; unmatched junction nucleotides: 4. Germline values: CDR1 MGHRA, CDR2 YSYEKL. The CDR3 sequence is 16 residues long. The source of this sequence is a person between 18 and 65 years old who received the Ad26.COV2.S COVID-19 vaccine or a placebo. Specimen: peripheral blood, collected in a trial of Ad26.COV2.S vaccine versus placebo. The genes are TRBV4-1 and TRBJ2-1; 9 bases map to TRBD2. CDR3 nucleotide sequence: TGCGCCAGCAGCCAAGATGGACTAGCGAATTACAATGAGCAGTTCTTC. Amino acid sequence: CASSQDGLANYNEQFF.